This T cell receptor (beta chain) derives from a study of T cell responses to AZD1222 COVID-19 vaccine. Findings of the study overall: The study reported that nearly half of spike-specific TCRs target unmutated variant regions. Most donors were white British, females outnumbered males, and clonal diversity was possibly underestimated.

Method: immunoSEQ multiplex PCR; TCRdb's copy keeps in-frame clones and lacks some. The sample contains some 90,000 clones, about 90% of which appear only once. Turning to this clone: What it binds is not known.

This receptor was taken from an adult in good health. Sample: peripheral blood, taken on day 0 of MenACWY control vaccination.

CDR3 in DNA: TGTGCCAGCAGCCAAGTTCTAGAAGGACAAGAGACCCAGTACTTC. This codes for CASSQVLEGQETQYF. The J gene is TRBJ2-5, the V gene TRBV3-1 (or the pseudogene TRBV3-2); no reliable D call. The V end lost 1 base, the J end lost 2 bases, and 11 bases lay between the germline ends. Germline V lookup: CDR1 LGHDT, CDR2 YNNKEL (reference sequence). The CDR3 has 15 amino acids.